A single T cell receptor (beta chain) is shown here with its context. For each subset, genomic DNA was distributed in equal portions over several immunoSEQ plates. Assay: immunoSEQ multiplex PCR; the TCRdb copy retains only in-frame clones and omits some. Of over 2 million clones in the sample, less than 95% were seen once. This specimen belongs to a study of shared clonotypes between healthy human individuals. Researchers partitioned CD4+ cells into CD45RA+ naive and CD45RA-negative memory subsets. The CDR3 has 16 residues. Trimming at V came to 5 bases and at J to 5 bases, leaving 13 bases not matched to a gene. Per germline, CDR1 MDHEN and CDR2 SYDVKM.

The receptor comes from a man between 18 and 35 years old in good health. Some clones in this sample may be carry-over from other donors' samples. The material sequenced was naive CD4+ T cells from PBMCs. The subset: CD45RA+ positively selected. This sequence joins TRBV28 and TRBJ2-7, with 9 bases matching TRBD1. The CDR3 here is CASSTGGQGFAHEQYF. CDR3 sequence (DNA): TGTGCCAGCAGTACGGGAGGACAGGGGTTTGCCCACGAGCAGTACTTC.